The 6 T cell receptor beta chains listed next were all sequenced from one sample in a study of blood T cell repertoires in COVID-19. Sequenced by immunoSEQ multiplex PCR; TCRdb stores in-frame clones only, minus some. The sample yields around 330,000 clones, under 95% seen once. Input material: PBMCs or T cells enriched from blood (not recorded which). These receptors were obtained from a man in his 60s who had recovered from COVID-19.

V usage is TRBV27 and J usage is TRBJ2-4, with D possibly being TRBD1 (6 bases). Looked up from germline, CDR1 is MNHEY and CDR2 is SMNVEV (reference sequence). This CDR3 region has 15 residues. V was cut by 3 bases and J by 0 bases, with 9 bases left in between. The CDR3 DNA reads TGTGCCAGCAGTTTTCAGGGGACAGCCAAAAACATTCAGTACTTC. Amino acid sequence: CASSFQGTAKNIQYF.

The chain combines TRBV3-1 (or the pseudogene TRBV3-2) with TRBJ2-5; 10 bases are a match to TRBD1. CDR1 and CDR2 from the germline V gene are LGHDT and YNNKEL (reference sequence). This CDR3 contains 14 residues. V shed 7 bases and J 4 bases; nucleotides not matched to a gene: 6. This CDR3 is CASNFGQGGETQYF. The DNA of the CDR3 is TGTGCCAGCAACTTCGGACAGGGGGGAGAGACCCAGTACTTC.

This chain connects TRBV5-4 to TRBJ2-3; 7 bases map to TRBD1. V lost 5 bases and J lost 0; bases outside the gene matches: 6. Germline assignment: CDR1 SGHNT and CDR2 YYREEE (reference sequence). CDR3 length: 15 residues. CDR3 region: CASRKGARSTDTQYF. CDR3 in DNA: TGTGCCAGCAGGAAGGGGGCGCGGAGCACAGATACGCAGTATTTT.

The table lists this clone with a count of one. The rearrangement joins TRBV19 to TRBJ1-1, with TRBD1 as a possible D gene (5 bases). This CDR3 is 13 amino acids long. Trimming stripped 3 bases from V and 3 bases from J, with 8 bases between. Looked up from germline, CDR1 is LNHDA and CDR2 is SQIVND (reference sequence). Here the CDR3 DNA reads TGTGCCAGTAGTATCGGAGGGGACACTGAAGCTTTCTTT. Encoded protein: CASSIGGDTEAFF.

This clone appeared a single time. The CDR3 DNA sequence: TGTGCCAGCTCACTTCAGGGTGAGGGGGGCAATCAGCCCCAGCATTTT. This gives the protein CASSLQGEGGNQPQHF. This chain joins TRBV18 and TRBJ1-5; tentatively, D is TRBD1 (6 bases). The V end was cut by 4 bases, the J end by 2 bases, with 15 bases between. This CDR3 has 16 amino acids. CDR1 KGHSH and CDR2 LQKENI come from the germline V gene.

The chain is built from TRBV2 and TRBJ1-1; D gene ambiguous. The CDR3 runs 11 residues. V lost 6 bases, J lost 3 bases, and 5 bases lay in between. Germline V gene sequence: CDR1 SNHLY, CDR2 FYNNEI. The CDR3 DNA is TGTGCCAGCAGCGGGGACACTGAAGCTTTCTTT. Its protein is CASSGDTEAFF.